The 8 T cell receptor beta chains below were found in one sample sequenced in a study of cytomegalovirus exposure and HLA in healthy donors. Researchers ran the PCR with 60 Vbeta and 13 Jbeta primers. Here immunoSEQ multiplex PCR was the method, and the copy in TCRdb shows in-frame clones only, minus some. Of 150,000 to 200,000 clones listed, around four fifths are singletons. The specimen was PBMCs. The receptors were sampled from a man between 50 and 59 years old in good health and CMV-seropositive.

This rearrangement joins TRBV27 to TRBJ2-7; D not resolved. Deletions cut 4 bases from V and 5 bases from J, with 15 bases between. Germline-derived CDR1 and CDR2 are MNHEY and SMNVEV (reference sequence). This CDR3 has 14 amino acids. The DNA for the CDR3 is TGTGCCAGCAGTTCTGGTCCAGTGGCGGACGAGCAGTACTTC. This gives the protein CASSSGPVADEQYF.

The chain has TRBV12-1 and TRBJ2-1; the table calls TRBD2, which could not be checked here. TRBV12-1 is given as a pseudogene. The CDR3 spans 15 residues. In DNA form, the CDR3 reads TGTGCCAGCAGCTTTGACGGGGGGATGAACAATGAGCAGTTCTTC. This sequence encodes CASSFDGGMNNEQFF.

The chain recombines TRBV27 with TRBJ2-5; 7 positions agree with TRBD2. The CDR3 has 16 residues. Germline V gene sequence: CDR1 MNHEY, CDR2 SMNVEV (reference sequence). V lost 5 bases and J lost 5; bases outside the gene matches: 14. Here the CDR3 reads CASSTPRGGTGETQYF. CDR3 sequence (DNA): TGTGCCAGCAGTACACCCCGGGGAGGGACGGGTGAGACCCAGTACTTC.

The chain employs TRBV19 and TRBJ2-7, with 7 nucleotides matching TRBD2. This CDR3 region has 16 residues. With V trimmed by 4 bases and J by 2 bases, 11 bases remained unmatched. The V gene's germline CDR1 is LNHDA and CDR2 SQIVND (reference sequence). CDR3 sequence: CASSRASSGITYEQYF. In DNA, the CDR3 is TGTGCCAGTAGTAGAGCGTCTAGCGGTATAACCTACGAGCAGTACTTC.

The chain has TRBV9 and TRBJ2-7; D is perhaps TRBD2 (8 bases). The CDR3 runs 14 residues. In germline, CDR1 is SGDLS, CDR2 YYNGEE. Deletions cut 4 bases from V and 6 bases from J, with 17 bases between. The CDR3 protein is CASSPREGAGEQYF. CDR3 in DNA: TGTGCCAGCAGCCCCCGGGAGGGGGCAGGCGAGCAGTACTTC. The whole variable domain, filled in from reference TRBV9 and TRBJ2-7, reads DSGVTQTPKHLITATGQRVTLRCSPRSGDLSVYWYQQSLDQGLQFLIQYYNGEERAKGNILERFSAQQFPDLHSELNLSSLELGDSALYFCASSPREGAGEQYFGPGTRLTVT.

The table lists this clone with a count of one. V usage is TRBV10-2 and J usage is TRBJ2-7; a possible D gene is TRBD2 (5 bases). Trimming left V 6 bases short and J 0 bases short, with 15 bases between. Germline loops: CDR1 WSHSY, CDR2 SAAADI. There are 15 residues in the CDR3. CDR3 sequence reads: CASRADLLDSYEQYF. As DNA, the CDR3 is TGCGCCAGCAGGGCGGACTTACTAGACTCCTACGAGCAGTACTTC.

The chain recombines TRBV5-1 with TRBJ1-1; unclear D gene. CDR1 and CDR2 (germline): SGHRS, YFSETQ. The V end lost 2 bases, the J end lost 0 bases, and 11 bases lay between the germline ends. This CDR3 comprises 15 residues. CDR3 loop: CASSLEPQMNTEAFF. Written as DNA, the CDR3 is TGCGCCAGCAGCTTAGAGCCACAGATGAACACTGAAGCTTTCTTT. The entire variable domain, with the rest obtained from reference TRBV5-1 and TRBJ1-1, is as follows: KAGVTQTPRYLIKTRGQQVTLSCSPISGHRSVSWYQQTPGQGLQFLFEYFSETQRNKGNFPGRFSGRQFSNSRSEMNVSTLELGDSALYLCASSLEPQMNTEAFFGQGTRLTVV.

V and J are TRBV5-4 and TRBJ2-3, with 7 bases identical to TRBD1. Germline V gene lookup returns CDR1 SGHNT and CDR2 YYREEE (reference sequence). J lost 2 bases, V lost 4 bases, and 4 bases had no gene match. The CDR3 runs 14 residues. The CDR3 DNA is TGTGCCAGCAGCCGGGACAGAAACACAGATACGCAGTATTTT. This translates into CASSRDRNTDTQYF.